The 18 T cell receptor beta chains in this list originate from one sample, sequenced in a study of Ad26.COV2.S vaccination and SARS-CoV-2 variants. Treatment here: about 20 received Ad26.COV2.S at low or high dose, single or two shots; 5 received placebo; per-sample allocation not given. The investigators took samples on day 63 after the first vaccine or placebo injection. Some clones are missing from TCRdb's copy, which holds only in-frame ones; the method was immunoSEQ multiplex PCR. This table holds about 400,000 clones, approximately 90% found once. The specimen comprised peripheral blood, sampled in a trial of Ad26.COV2.S vaccine versus placebo. Receptors originate from a person aged 18-65 years who received the Ad26.COV2.S COVID-19 vaccine or a placebo.

The chain combines TRBV6-1 with TRBJ2-1; D not resolved. V lost 2 bases, J lost 7 bases, and 6 bases lay in between. This CDR3 region has 12 residues. Germline-derived CDR1 and CDR2 are MNHNS and SASEGT. The CDR3 sequence is CASSEFSNEQFF. Here the CDR3 DNA reads TGTGCCAGCAGTGAATTCTCGAATGAGCAGTTCTTC.

The chain has TRBV27 and TRBJ2-1; 7 bases are shared with TRBD2. CDR3 length: 13 amino acids. Germline CDR1 MNHEY, CDR2 SMNVEV (reference sequence). Trimming at V came to 2 bases and at J to 7 bases, leaving 2 bases not matched to a gene. The CDR3, as DNA: TGTGCCAGCAGTTTACCGGGGGGAAATGAGCAGTTCTTC. Its translation: CASSLPGGNEQFF.

The chain employs TRBV11-2 and TRBJ2-5, with 9 bases aligning to TRBD2. Germline-derived CDR1 and CDR2 are SGHAT and FQNNGV. Losses at the gene ends were 5 bases for V and 5 bases for J; bases not matched to a gene: 15. The CDR3 has 17 amino acids. The CDR3 protein is CASSPSAGGLRVETQYF. The DNA of the CDR3 is TGTGCCAGCAGCCCCTCAGCGGGAGGTCTAAGGGTGGAGACCCAGTACTTC.

V is TRBV5-5 and J is TRBJ2-7; a possible D gene is TRBD1 (5 bases). This CDR3 contains 13 residues. Germline-derived CDR1 and CDR2 are SGHKS and YYEKEE (reference sequence). V lost 2 bases and J 2 bases, leaving 8 bases between the germline ends. CDR3 in DNA: TGTGCCAGCAGCTTCAGGGTTACCTACGAGCAGTACTTC. It codes for CASSFRVTYEQYF.

The chain combines TRBV20-1 with TRBJ2-2; D is ambiguous. The CDR3 extends over 12 amino acids. V was clipped by 3 bases and J by 6 bases, with 8 bases between them. The germline CDR1 and CDR2 sequences are DFQATT and SNEGSKA (reference sequence). In DNA, the CDR3 is TGCAGTGCTAGTCTGTTCGCCGGGGAGCTGTTTTTT. It translates to CSASLFAGELFF.

The rearrangement joins TRBV5-5 to TRBJ2-7, with TRBD2 matching over 11 bases. The CDR3 totals 17 residues. Trimming cost V 4 bases and J 12 bases; bases outside gene matches: 21. Germline values: CDR1 SGHKS, CDR2 YYEKEE (reference sequence). The CDR3 DNA reads TGTGCCAGCAGCATGACTATACGGGGACTAGCGGAAGGTTTGGGGTACTTC. As protein: CASSMTIRGLAEGLGYF.

The chain uses TRBV7-9 and TRBJ2-2; D perhaps matches TRBD1 (6 bases). Trimming pared 7 bases from V and 1 base from J, leaving 10 bases between. Germline CDR1 reads SEHNR; CDR2 reads FQNEAQ (reference sequence). The CDR3 contains 14 residues. The CDR3 nucleotides are TGTGCCAGCATTCAGGGGATGAACACCGGGGAGCTGTTTTTT. It is translated as CASIQGMNTGELFF.

Points on this clone: Other DNA sequences in this sample translate to the same CDR3. This chain joins TRBV2 and TRBJ2-7, with 11 bases fitting TRBD2. Germline CDR1 is SNHLY and CDR2 is FYNNEI. This CDR3 has 14 residues. Unmatched junction bases numbered 3, after V lost 6 bases and J lost 2 bases. The CDR3 sequence is CASRGTSGTYEQYF. In DNA form, the CDR3 reads TGTGCCAGCAGAGGGACTAGCGGAACCTACGAGCAGTACTTC.

This chain joins TRBV19 and TRBJ1-5; D uncertain. Trimming took off 5 bases at V and 5 bases at J, with 10 bases between the two ends. Germline lookup yields CDR1 LNHDA and CDR2 SQIVND (reference sequence). This CDR3 has 13 residues. The CDR3 is CASSSPWDQPQHF. DNA of the CDR3: TGTGCCAGTAGTTCCCCTTGGGATCAGCCCCAGCATTTT.

This clone came up a few times. V gene TRBV4-2 combines with J gene TRBJ1-2; D is unclear. Germline V CDR1 and CDR2: LGHNA, YNFKEQ. The CDR3 consists of 12 residues. Trimming removed 1 base at V and 4 bases at J, with 4 bases between. CDR3 sequence (DNA): TGTGCCAGCAGCCAAGTCCCCTATGGCTACACCTTC. Translation: CASSQVPYGYTF.

This chain links TRBV9 with TRBJ1-3; no firm D call. This CDR3 spans 14 amino acids. The V end lost 6 bases, the J end lost 0 bases, and 10 bases lay between the germline ends. The germline V gene has CDR1 SGDLS and CDR2 YYNGEE. The CDR3 loop is CASTVTDSGNTIYF. The CDR3 coding sequence is TGTGCCAGCACCGTCACCGACTCTGGAAACACCATATATTTT. The full variable domain, rest sourced from reference TRBV9 and TRBJ1-3, is DSGVTQTPKHLITATGQRVTLRCSPRSGDLSVYWYQQSLDQGLQFLIQYYNGEERAKGNILERFSAQQFPDLHSELNLSSLELGDSALYFCASTVTDSGNTIYFGEGSWLTVV.

The chain joins TRBV10-3 to TRBJ2-3, with D hard to call. Germline-derived CDR1 and CDR2 are ENHRY and SYGVKD. The CDR3 is 14 residues long. Trimming took off 0 bases at V and 2 bases at J, with 6 bases between the two ends. The CDR3 spells CAISESINTDTQYF. The CDR3 DNA follows: TGTGCCATCAGTGAGTCGATCAACACAGATACGCAGTATTTT.

The chain has TRBV28 and TRBJ1-2; D is perhaps TRBD1 (5 bases). CDR3 length: 14 residues. Germline V gives CDR1 MDHEN, CDR2 SYDVKM. V was shortened by 2 bases and J by 4 bases, with 11 bases between the two germline ends. CDR3 loop: CASSLAPGPYGYTF. The CDR3 DNA sequence: TGTGCCAGCAGTTTAGCGCCGGGGCCCTATGGCTACACCTTC.

This chain links TRBV7-2 with TRBJ2-7; 9 bases match TRBD1. The length of the CDR3 is 16 residues. V gave up 4 bases and J gave up 3 bases; unmatched junction bases: 10. Germline CDR1 SGHTA, CDR2 FQGNSA. CDR3 protein: CASSSQTGGGFYEQYF. Written as DNA, the CDR3 is TGTGCCAGCAGCTCTCAGACAGGGGGGGGTTTCTACGAGCAGTACTTC.

The J gene is TRBJ2-1, the V gene TRBV7-2; 9 bases agree with TRBD2. The CDR3 is made up of 16 amino acids. The V gene's germline CDR1 is SGHTA and CDR2 FQGNSA. Germline trimming cut 5 bases from V and 3 bases from J; bases unmatched to any gene: 8. The CDR3 coding sequence is TGTGCCAGCAGCCGGGGGTGGCGGGAGGGCTACAATGAGCAGTTCTTC. Translation gives CASSRGWREGYNEQFF.

The CDR3 nucleotides are TGTGCCAGCAGTCCCCCTAGCCACTCGGAGCAGTTCTTC. This codes for CASSPPSHSEQFF. J is TRBJ2-1 and V is TRBV28; D perhaps matches TRBD2 (5 bases). V was trimmed by 5 bases and J by 10 bases, leaving 15 bases between them. The CDR3 loop spans 13 amino acids. Germline V gene sequence: CDR1 MDHEN, CDR2 SYDVKM.

The chain joins TRBV4-1 to TRBJ2-7; tentative D call: TRBD1 (7 bases). The germline CDR1 and CDR2 sequences are MGHRA and YSYEKL. Trimming pared 4 bases from V and 6 bases from J, leaving 16 bases between. The CDR3 extends over 14 amino acids. The CDR3 sequence is CASSLVGGGGEQYF. CDR3 bases: TGCGCCAGCAGCCTAGTCGGAGGGGGCGGCGAGCAGTACTTC.

V is TRBV7-3 and J is TRBJ2-1; 15 nucleotides line up with TRBD2. Losses at the gene ends were 9 bases for V and 2 bases for J; bases not matched to a gene: 5. Germline values: CDR1 SGHTA, CDR2 FQGTGA. The CDR3 extends over 16 amino acids. CDR3 in DNA: TGTGCCAGAGGGACTAGCGGGAGGTTCCCCTACAATGAGCAGTTCTTC. Its translation: CARGTSGRFPYNEQFF.